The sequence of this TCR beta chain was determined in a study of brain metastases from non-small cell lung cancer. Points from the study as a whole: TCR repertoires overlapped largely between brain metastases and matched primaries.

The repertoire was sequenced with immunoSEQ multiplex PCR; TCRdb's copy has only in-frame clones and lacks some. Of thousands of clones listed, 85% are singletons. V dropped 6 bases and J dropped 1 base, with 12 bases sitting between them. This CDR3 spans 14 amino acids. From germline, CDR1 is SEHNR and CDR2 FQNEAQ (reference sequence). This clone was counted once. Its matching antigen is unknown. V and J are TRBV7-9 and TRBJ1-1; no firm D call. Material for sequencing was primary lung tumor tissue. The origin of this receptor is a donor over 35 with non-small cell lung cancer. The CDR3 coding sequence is TGTGCCAGCAGTTTACCCCGGGAGAACACTGAAGCTTTCTTT. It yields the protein CASSLPRENTEAFF.